One sample yielded the 29 T cell receptor beta chains listed below, sequenced in a study of sequential checkpoint blockade in melanoma. Treatment: randomized to nivolumab then ipilimumab (arm A) or the reverse (arm B). Profiling relied on immunoSEQ multiplex PCR, and the TCRdb table lists in-frame clones only, not all of them. The data hold tens of thousands of clones, with around 82% observed a single time. The sequencing here drew on CD8+ T cells sorted from blood (inferred from file names), taken from a patient given nivolumab and ipilimumab in sequence. These receptors all come from a human donor with melanoma.

The genes are TRBV7-2 and TRBJ1-2, with D uncertain. Germline loops: CDR1 SGHTA, CDR2 FQGNSA. The CDR3 contains 14 residues. Deletions cut 1 base from V and 5 bases from J, with 11 bases between. The CDR3 nucleotides are TGTGCCAGCAGCTTAGTGGCCAGGTCATATGGCTACACCTTC. It encodes CASSLVARSYGYTF.

CDR3 in amino acids: CSATQGSALHF. The DNA for the CDR3 is TGCAGTGCTACCCAGGGTAGTGCCCTCCACTTT. V is TRBV20-1 and J is TRBJ1-6; perhaps TRBD1 as D (5 bases). This CDR3 has 11 amino acids. Trimming left V 4 bases short and J 14 bases short, with 12 bases between. The germline V gene encodes CDR1 DFQATT and CDR2 SNEGSKA (reference sequence).

The genes are TRBV11-2 and TRBJ2-2, with a possible D match to TRBD2 (6 bases). V dropped 4 bases and J dropped 1 base, with 13 bases sitting between them. There are 16 residues in the CDR3. CDR1 and CDR2 from the germline V gene are SGHAT and FQNNGV. The CDR3 spells CASSSPWTMNTGELFF. The CDR3 DNA sequence: TGTGCCAGCAGCTCGCCCTGGACTATGAACACCGGGGAGCTGTTTTTT. The complete variable domain, with remaining parts taken from reference TRBV11-2 and TRBJ2-2, reads EAGVAQSPRYKIIEKRQSVAFWCNPISGHATLYWYQQILGQGPKLLIQFQNNGVVDDSQLPKDRFSAERLKGVDSTLKIQPAKLEDSAVYLCASSSPWTMNTGELFFGEGSRLTVL.

The chain recombines TRBV10-3 with TRBJ2-5; a possible D gene is TRBD2 (6 bases). V lost 0 bases and J 2 bases, leaving 10 bases between the germline ends. CDR3 length: 15 residues. Germline V CDR1 and CDR2: ENHRY, SYGVKD. In nucleotides, the CDR3 is TGTGCCATCAGTGAGTCGCCGACTAGGCAAGAGACCCAGTACTTC. Translated, it gives CAISESPTRQETQYF.

This chain uses TRBV7-8 with TRBJ2-7, with 7 bases identical to TRBD1. V lost 4 bases and J lost 0; bases outside the gene matches: 9. Germline CDR1 reads SGHVS; CDR2 reads FQNEAQ. The length of the CDR3 is 16 residues. The CDR3 here is CASSSRQGRSSYEQYF. CDR3 coding DNA: TGTGCCAGCAGCTCCCGACAGGGCCGAAGCTCCTACGAGCAGTACTTC.

V usage is TRBV7-8 and J usage is TRBJ2-5; TRBD2 agrees at 13 bases. CDR1 is SGHVS, CDR2 FQNEAQ, per germline. This CDR3 comprises 15 residues. V was clipped by 5 bases and J by 5 bases; unmatched bases: 5. The CDR3 protein is CASSTGLAGVETQYF. CDR3 bases: TGTGCCAGCAGCACAGGACTAGCGGGAGTGGAGACCCAGTACTTC.

The V call is TRBV5-4, the J call TRBJ1-2; the D is unclear. Deletions cut 2 bases from V and 2 bases from J, with 13 bases between. There are 15 residues in the CDR3. CDR1 is SGHNT and CDR2 is YYREEE in the germline V gene (reference sequence). The CDR3 region is CASSFPGVENYGYTF. Here the CDR3 DNA reads TGTGCCAGCAGCTTTCCGGGAGTGGAAAACTATGGCTACACCTTC.

The rearrangement joins TRBV18 to TRBJ2-7; 13 bases are shared with TRBD2. Per germline, CDR1 KGHSH and CDR2 LQKENI. Trimming cost V 5 bases and J 6 bases; bases outside gene matches: 4. This CDR3 is 14 amino acids long. Here the CDR3 reads CASSRTSGSGEQYF. The CDR3, as DNA: TGTGCCAGCTCAAGGACTAGCGGGAGTGGCGAGCAGTACTTC.

The CDR3 is CASSPLARAGELFF. The CDR3 DNA reads as TGTGCCAGCAGCCCTTTAGCGAGGGCCGGGGAGCTGTTTTTT. This chain joins TRBV6-4 and TRBJ2-2; weak D call: TRBD2 (5 bases). V was trimmed by 6 bases and J by 6 bases, leaving 14 bases between them. Germline CDR1 MRHNA, CDR2 SNTAGT. The CDR3 is 14 amino acids.

This chain joins TRBV5-1 and TRBJ1-1; D may be TRBD1 (6 bases). Germline CDR1 reads SGHRS; CDR2 reads YFSETQ. The V and J ends lost 0 bases and 6 bases respectively, with 15 bases between them. The CDR3 is 15 amino acids. The CDR3 protein is CASSLEGDGLAEAFF. For the CDR3, the DNA is TGCGCCAGCAGCTTGGAGGGGGATGGTTTGGCTGAAGCTTTCTTT.

The chain recombines TRBV10-3 with TRBJ1-2; D uncertain. The CDR3 has 14 amino acids. CDR1 is ENHRY and CDR2 is SYGVKD in the germline V gene. V was shortened by 3 bases and J by 4 bases, with 12 bases between the two germline ends. This CDR3 reads CAISDMGPGYGYTF. The CDR3, as DNA: TGTGCCATCAGTGATATGGGCCCCGGCTATGGCTACACCTTC.

The chain recombines TRBV28 with TRBJ2-7; TRBD1 aligns across 9 bases. With V trimmed by 7 bases and J by 2 bases, 9 bases remained unmatched. This CDR3 spans 15 amino acids. CDR1 MDHEN and CDR2 SYDVKM come from the germline V gene. CDR3 sequence (DNA): TGTGCCAGCACTCCCGGGACAGGGAGAGCCTACGAGCAGTACTTC. It is translated as CASTPGTGRAYEQYF.

The chain couples TRBV12-5 to TRBJ2-1; 9 bases are a match to TRBD2. Losses at the gene ends were 2 bases for V and 7 bases for J; bases not matched to a gene: 15. In germline, CDR1 is LGHNT, CDR2 FRNRAP. The CDR3 runs 18 residues. This CDR3 is CASGLSLAGSWSSNEQFF. For the CDR3, the DNA is TGTGCTAGTGGTTTGTCCCTAGCGGGAAGCTGGAGCTCGAATGAGCAGTTCTTC.

J is TRBJ2-7 and V is TRBV15; 8 bases match TRBD2. Per the germline V gene, CDR1 is LNHNV and CDR2 is YYDKDF (reference sequence). The CDR3 has 16 residues. Trimming cost V 2 bases and J 2 bases; bases outside gene matches: 8. The CDR3 bases are TGTGCCACCAGCAGAAAACTCGGGGGGGCCCCCTACGAGCAGTACTTC. Amino acid sequence: CATSRKLGGAPYEQYF.

V and J are TRBV6-6 and TRBJ2-7, with a weak D call TRBD1 (7 bases). The V end was cut by 0 bases, the J end by 6 bases, with 15 bases between. The germline gives CDR1 MNHNY, CDR2 SVGAGI (reference sequence). The CDR3 sequence is 15 residues long. The CDR3 is CASSYSGQEGAEQYF. CDR3 bases: TGTGCCAGCAGTTACTCCGGACAGGAGGGGGCCGAGCAGTACTTC.

The chain has TRBV5-8 and TRBJ2-1; no definite D call. The CDR3 consists of 16 residues. With 6 bases removed from V and 0 bases from J, the gap between germline ends came to 16 bases. The germline V gene has CDR1 SGHTS and CDR2 YDEGEE. The CDR3 bases are TGTGCCAGCACCGCTAGTTTCCTAAGCTCCTACAATGAGCAGTTCTTC. As protein: CASTASFLSSYNEQFF.

This rearrangement joins TRBV18 to TRBJ1-2; tentative D call: TRBD1 (5 bases). The ends were cut back, 3 bases at V and 8 bases at J, with 13 bases in the middle. This CDR3 contains 13 residues. Germline V gives CDR1 KGHSH, CDR2 LQKENI. DNA of the CDR3: TGTGCCAGCTCACCCGTTCTAGGGGAAGGCTACACCTTC. The encoded protein is CASSPVLGEGYTF.

The genes are TRBV14 and TRBJ2-1; 7 bases map to TRBD1. This CDR3 has 16 residues. Unmatched junction bases numbered 14, after V lost 3 bases and J lost 9 bases. Germline-derived CDR1 and CDR2 are SGHDN and FVKESK. This chain's CDR3 is CASSQADRVGRSEQFF. The CDR3 region has the DNA TGTGCCAGCAGCCAGGCCGACAGGGTCGGAAGAAGTGAGCAGTTCTTC.

This clone was counted only a few times. Without the conserved terminal phenylalanine or tryptophan, this CDR3 likely stems from a read error. The chain has TRBV2 and TRBJ1-2, with D perhaps matching TRBD1 (6 bases). In germline, CDR1 is SNHLY, CDR2 FYNNEI. The CDR3 is made up of 14 amino acids. CDR3: CASSEWGRDYGYTL. Here the CDR3 DNA reads TGCGCCAGCAGTGAATGGGGGCGTGACTATGGCTACACCCTC.

V gene TRBV28 combines with J gene TRBJ1-1, with D uncertain. The CDR3 loop spans 14 amino acids. V gave up 2 bases and J gave up 4 bases, with 11 bases separating them. Germline lookup yields CDR1 MDHEN and CDR2 SYDVKM. The CDR3 bases are TGTGCCAGCAGTTTACACAGAAGGTCCACTGAAGCTTTCTTT. It translates to CASSLHRRSTEAFF.

This chain joins TRBV15 and TRBJ2-5; D might be TRBD2 (6 bases). This CDR3 comprises 17 residues. Trimming pared 1 base from V and 2 bases from J, leaving 17 bases between. Germline V gene lookup returns CDR1 LNHNV and CDR2 YYDKDF (reference sequence). CDR3 region: CATSRVERREEQETQYF. The CDR3 DNA follows: TGTGCCACCAGCAGAGTCGAGCGAAGGGAGGAACAAGAGACCCAGTACTTC.

The chain is built from TRBV9 and TRBJ2-5; 8 bases map to TRBD2. V lost 0 bases, J lost 4 bases, and 8 bases stayed unmatched. This CDR3 contains 16 residues. Per the germline V gene, CDR1 is SGDLS and CDR2 is YYNGEE. CDR3 sequence reads: CASSVGNSGTGETQYF. CDR3 nucleotide sequence: TGTGCCAGCAGCGTAGGGAATAGCGGGACTGGAGAGACCCAGTACTTC.

This rearrangement joins TRBV18 to TRBJ2-1, with unresolved D. Germline values: CDR1 KGHSH, CDR2 LQKENI. Trimming removed 0 bases from V and 0 bases from J, with 9 bases in between. The CDR3 is 16 residues long. CDR3 region: CASSPPPLSSYNEQFF. The DNA for the CDR3 is TGTGCCAGCTCACCACCCCCACTGAGCTCCTACAATGAGCAGTTCTTC.

The V gene is TRBV2, the J gene TRBJ2-5; possibly TRBD1 for D (6 bases). The CDR3 has 13 residues. The germline V and J ends were trimmed by 6 bases and 3 bases, with 11 bases remaining between them. Germline values: CDR1 SNHLY, CDR2 FYNNEI. The CDR3, as DNA: TGTGCCAGCAGCCACAACAGGGAAGAGACCCAGTACTTC. Translating gives CASSHNREETQYF.

As DNA, the CDR3 is TGTGCCTGGAGTGTGGGTGCCTACCTCGCAGGGGCAGATACGCAGTATTTT. This sequence encodes CAWSVGAYLAGADTQYF. The chain is built from TRBV30 and TRBJ2-3; TRBD1 is a possible D gene (6 bases). V was trimmed by 0 bases and J by 4 bases, leaving 20 bases between them. Germline V gives CDR1 GTSNPN, CDR2 SVGIG (reference sequence). This CDR3 comprises 17 residues.

This chain uses TRBV30 with TRBJ2-3, with 9 bases identical to TRBD2. J was trimmed by 2 bases and V by 3 bases; bases with no gene match: 6. The CDR3 covers 15 residues. Germline V gene lookup returns CDR1 GTSNPN and CDR2 SVGIG (reference sequence). The CDR3 region has the DNA TGTGCCTGGAGCCCGACTAGCGGACCCACAGATACGCAGTATTTT. Its translation is CAWSPTSGPTDTQYF.

This sequence joins TRBV18 and TRBJ1-1; no reliable D call. There are 12 residues in the CDR3. Trimming cost V 2 bases and J 7 bases, with 8 bases left between them. Germline assignment: CDR1 KGHSH and CDR2 LQKENI. CDR3 nucleotides: TGTGCCAGCTCACCAGAGGCCGTTGAAGCTTTCTTT. It yields the protein CASSPEAVEAFF.

The chain employs TRBV27 and TRBJ2-1; a possible D gene is TRBD2 (6 bases). The CDR3 contains 16 residues. V lost 0 bases and J 9 bases, leaving 18 bases between the germline ends. CDR1 MNHEY and CDR2 SMNVEV come from the germline V gene (reference sequence). CDR3 sequence reads: CASSLSPGGIRGEQFF. In DNA, the CDR3 is TGTGCCAGCAGTTTATCCCCCGGCGGGATACGTGGTGAGCAGTTCTTC.

The rearrangement joins TRBV11-3 to TRBJ2-7; tentative D call: TRBD1 (6 bases). Trimming took off 2 bases at V and 5 bases at J, with 7 bases between the two ends. This CDR3 spans 12 amino acids. CDR1 and CDR2 (germline): SGHNT, YENEEA. The CDR3 DNA reads TGTGCCAGCAGCTTACCAGGGGACGAGCAGTACTTC. Its translation is CASSLPGDEQYF.